These T cell receptor beta chains were read from a single sample in a study of blood T cells in healthy people across ages. TCRdb re-derived calls from the 5' RACE reads in MiXCR, one entry per CDR3 protein. The table shows fewer than 1,000,000 distinct CDR3 sequences, with under 45% occurring only once. The specimen was blood. These receptors were taken from a man between 60 and 75 years old in good health. The CDR3 runs from the conserved cysteine through the conserved F or W. Each record gives: V gene, CDR3 protein.

TRBV9 | CASSVYGVSEEQFF
TRBV7-9 | CASSFAWVSGANVLTF
TRBV29-1 | CSVRQGVGSEQFF
TRBV7-2 | CASSLGRGGGSGYTF
TRBV7-3 | CASSSGIRNTEAFF
TRBV3-1 | CASSPALLRDEQYF
TRBV4-3 | CASSQELGTDTQYF
TRBV6-2/TRBV6-3 | CASSYSARNYGYTF
TRBV7-2 | CASSQLRGLAGTSTDTQYF
TRBV15 | CATSRGGKGGLNTEAFF
TRBV28 | CASTSGGALMADTQYF
TRBV5-1 | CASDRGDRISNYGYTF
TRBV19 | CASSRGRDGLGYTF
TRBV29-1 | CSVDAHPGYTF
TRBV20-1 | CSAITDRTNYGYTF
TRBV28 | CASSSSIGTGPNYGYTF
TRBV28 | CASSFMRGDVSSYNSPLHF
TRBV7-2 | CASRQTSGASIQYF
TRBV30 | CAWSGGDLNTGELFF
TRBV28 | CASTFSRQGAWEQYF
TRBV6-2/TRBV6-3 | CASSPIGTSGGYNEQYF
TRBV4-2 | CASSQEGLADFDTQYF
TRBV5-6 | CASSLSGVHQPQHF
TRBV20-1 | CSADQSRGAGEQYF
TRBV4-3 | CASSQGSRVNSPLHF
TRBV5-5 | CASSTQGDGYGYTF
TRBV29-1 | CSVEPTPYEQYF
TRBV5-1 | CASSPLAGAESNTGELFF
TRBV6-5 | CASRSRGRSNQPQHF
TRBV28 | CASSYSSGGSRGTDTQYF
TRBV4-3 | CASSQEGFGFYEQYF
TRBV6-2/TRBV6-3 | CASRYSQGGTEAFF
TRBV11-2 | CASSPRTGGWADTQYF